This TCR beta chain was documented in a study of tumor T cells in aggressive B-cell lymphoma. Clones were read by immunoSEQ multiplex PCR, and TCRdb kept only the in-frame ones, dropping some. The sample includes 2,000 to 2,500 clones, 85% to 95% of them seen just once. Trimming took off 0 bases at V and 2 bases at J, with 12 bases between the two ends. CDR3 length: 16 residues. The germline V gene encodes CDR1 SGHVS and CDR2 FQNEAQ. There are a few counts of this clone. The V call is TRBV7-8, the J call TRBJ2-3, with D unclear. The sequenced material came from tumor tissue. The receptor's source is an adult with diffuse large B cell lymphoma. The CDR3 is CASSLAQVINTDTQYF. The CDR3 DNA is TGTGCCAGCAGCTTAGCTCAGGTCATTAACACAGATACGCAGTATTTT.